These 29 T cell receptor beta chains originate from one sample sequenced in a study of blood T cell repertoires in COVID-19. Only in-frame clones appear in the TCRdb table, and some are missing; sequencing was by immunoSEQ multiplex PCR. The sample contains 150,000 to 200,000 clones, around 87% of which appear only once. Source material: peripheral blood. All receptors derive from a man aged 35 to 55 with active or convalescent COVID-19.

The V and J genes are TRBV2 and TRBJ1-1, with D perhaps TRBD1 (5 bases). V lost 7 bases and J lost 6, with 15 bases in between. Germline V gene data show CDR1 as SNHLY and CDR2 as FYNNEI. CDR3 length equals 13 residues. The CDR3 sequence is CASKKGAVSEAFF. Written as DNA, the CDR3 is TGTGCCAGCAAAAAAGGGGCAGTCTCTGAAGCTTTCTTT. Together with reference TRBV2 and TRBJ1-1, the CDR3 gives the full variable domain: EPEVTQTPSHQVTQMGQEVILRCVPISNHLYFYWYRQILGQKVEFLVSFYNNEISEKSEIFDDQFSVERPDGSNFTLKIRSTKLEDSAMYFCASKKGAVSEAFFGQGTRLTVV.

This chain joins TRBV10-3 and TRBJ1-6; 7 bases match TRBD1. Germline CDR1 reads ENHRY; CDR2 reads SYGVKD. V gave up 3 bases and J gave up 6 bases; unmatched junction bases: 5. The CDR3 is made up of 15 amino acids. The CDR3 loop reads CAISERTGANSPLHF. The CDR3 region has the DNA TGTGCCATCAGTGAAAGGACAGGCGCTAATTCACCCCTCCACTTT.

The gene calls are TRBV2 and TRBJ1-1; D might be TRBD1 (6 bases). Germline CDR1 is SNHLY and CDR2 is FYNNEI. The V gene lost 8 bases and the J gene lost 7 bases, with 29 bases spanning the gap. CDR3 length: 17 amino acids. DNA of the CDR3: TGTGCCAGCGGCGAAACAGGGACGTTTGAGCAACGGGGTGAAGCTTTCTTT. Translated: CASGETGTFEQRGEAFF.

The rearrangement links TRBV5-4 to TRBJ1-1, with D hard to call. Trimming took off 4 bases at V and 5 bases at J, with 15 bases between the two ends. The CDR3 is 14 residues long. CDR1 and CDR2 (germline): SGHNT, YYREEE (reference sequence). The DNA of the CDR3 is TGTGCCAGCAGCCGCGACCCCGGCGGGACTGAAGCTTTCTTT. Its translation is CASSRDPGGTEAFF.

The chain carries TRBV15 and TRBJ2-7; unclear D gene. V was pared by 0 bases and J by 4 bases, with 4 bases between. This CDR3 comprises 12 residues. Germline values: CDR1 LNHNV, CDR2 YYDKDF (reference sequence). CDR3 amino acids: CATSRDIYEQYF. CDR3 coding DNA: TGTGCCACCAGCAGAGATATTTACGAGCAGTACTTC.

This chain joins TRBV6-6 and TRBJ2-1, with TRBD1 as a possible D gene (6 bases). The CDR3 contains 14 residues. The germline gives CDR1 MNHNY, CDR2 SVGAGI (reference sequence). Trimming shortened V by 5 bases and J by 6 bases, and 14 bases separated the two germline ends. The CDR3 loop reads CASSRYRDTNEQFF. Written as DNA, the CDR3 is TGTGCCAGCAGTCGATACAGGGATACCAATGAGCAGTTCTTC.

This clone was detected a few times. J is TRBJ1-5 and V is TRBV28; D remains unclear. The germline V gene has CDR1 MDHEN and CDR2 SYDVKM. V lost 2 bases to trimming and J lost 4 bases, with 18 bases between them. This CDR3 is 17 amino acids long. CDR3 bases: TGTGCCAGCAGTTTAGCCCCGGGAGGACGCTTGAATCAGCCCCAGCATTTT. Its protein is CASSLAPGGRLNQPQHF.

The chain carries TRBV9 and TRBJ2-5, with 7 positions matching TRBD2. This CDR3 is 15 amino acids long. The V segment lost 4 bases and the J segment 5 bases; nucleotides outside the gene matches: 11. Looked up from germline, CDR1 is SGDLS and CDR2 is YYNGEE. CDR3 nucleotide sequence: TGTGCCAGCAGCATTTCGGGAGGAGGCGGGGAGACCCAGTACTTC. Translating gives CASSISGGGGETQYF.

The chain links TRBV7-2 to TRBJ2-3; D gene unclear. V gave up 6 bases and J gave up 10 bases, with 11 bases separating them. The germline V gene has CDR1 SGHTA and CDR2 FQGNSA. This CDR3 has 11 residues. The CDR3 protein is CASRATSAQYF. CDR3 DNA: TGTGCCAGCAGAGCAACTTCTGCGCAGTATTTT.

V gene TRBV4-3 combines with J gene TRBJ2-3; 13 positions agree with TRBD2. The CDR3 is made up of 16 amino acids. From germline, CDR1 is LGHNA and CDR2 YSLEER. Trimming removed 5 bases from V and 4 bases from J; junction bases left unmatched: 6. The CDR3 is CASSKLAGGNADTQYF. CDR3 DNA sequence: TGCGCCAGCAGCAAACTAGCGGGGGGGAACGCAGATACGCAGTATTTT.

The chain recombines TRBV28 with TRBJ1-1; the match to TRBD1 covers 7 bases. V was clipped by 9 bases and J by 4 bases; unmatched bases: 11. The CDR3 has 14 residues. The germline V gene encodes CDR1 MDHEN and CDR2 SYDVKM. The DNA of the CDR3 is TGTGCCAGTACCGGGGGCAGGGGGATCACTGAAGCTTTCTTT. It is translated as CASTGGRGITEAFF.

This sequence joins TRBV7-2 and TRBJ2-7; 13 nucleotides match TRBD2. Per germline, CDR1 SGHTA and CDR2 FQGNSA. With V trimmed by 2 bases and J by 7 bases, 8 bases remained unmatched. The CDR3 is 16 residues long. CDR3 in DNA: TGTGCCAGCAGCTTAAGGACCGGGACTAGCGGGGAAGAGCAGTACTTC. Protein sequence: CASSLRTGTSGEEQYF.

The chain recombines TRBV14 with TRBJ2-7, with TRBD1 matching over 10 bases. The CDR3 spans 15 residues. Germline V lookup: CDR1 SGHDN, CDR2 FVKESK. J lost 6 bases, V lost 3 bases, and 8 bases had no gene match. The CDR3 nucleotides are TGTGCCAGCAGCCACCGGGACAGGGGAGTTCCCGAGCAGTACTTC. Its protein product is CASSHRDRGVPEQYF. Full variable domain (remainder filled in from reference TRBV14 and TRBJ2-7): EAGVTQFPSHSVIEKGQTVTLRCDPISGHDNLYWYRRVMGKEIKFLLHFVKESKQDESGMPNNRFLAERTGGTYSTLKVQPAELEDSGVYFCASSHRDRGVPEQYFGPGTRLTVT.

The chain has TRBV10-3 and TRBJ1-4; D might be TRBD1 (6 bases). Trimming pared 0 bases from V and 5 bases from J, leaving 10 bases between. The CDR3 is 15 amino acids. In germline, CDR1 is ENHRY, CDR2 SYGVKD. Written as DNA, the CDR3 is TGTGCCATCAGTGAGTCGAGGGGGAAGAATGAAAAACTGTTTTTT. It yields the protein CAISESRGKNEKLFF.

V is TRBV28 and J is TRBJ1-4, with D unclear. CDR1 is MDHEN and CDR2 is SYDVKM in the germline V gene. Trimming removed 7 bases from V and 7 bases from J, with 19 bases in between. The CDR3 is made up of 15 amino acids. CDR3 region: CASTKLDRIAEKLFF. As DNA, the CDR3 is TGTGCCAGCACCAAATTGGATAGGATAGCTGAAAAACTGTTTTTT.

V usage is TRBV4-3 and J usage is TRBJ2-1, with TRBD2 matching 12 bases. Germline CDR1 is LGHNA and CDR2 is YSLEER. The CDR3 extends over 15 amino acids. The V and J ends lost 4 bases and 8 bases, in that order; junction bases with no gene match: 6. CDR3: CASSPASGGVDEQFF. DNA of the CDR3: TGCGCCAGCAGCCCTGCTAGCGGGGGGGTAGATGAGCAGTTCTTC.

This clone was seen a few times. The chain joins TRBV6-1 to TRBJ2-3; 8 positions match TRBD1. With 1 base clipped from V and 4 bases from J, the junction kept 4 bases outside the gene matches. The CDR3 is made up of 15 amino acids. Germline CDR1 MNHNS, CDR2 SASEGT. In DNA, the CDR3 is TGTGCCAGCAGTGAAGTACAGGGGGGAGCAGATACGCAGTATTTT. It codes for CASSEVQGGADTQYF.

This clone has only a few counts. The rearrangement joins TRBV4-2 to TRBJ1-5, with D possibly TRBD1 on 6 matching bases. The germline V and J ends were trimmed by 3 bases and 0 bases, with 15 bases remaining between them. The germline V gene encodes CDR1 LGHNA and CDR2 YNFKEQ. The CDR3 extends over 17 amino acids. CDR3 residues: CASSHTPTGYSNQPQHF. As DNA, the CDR3 is TGTGCCAGCAGCCACACCCCGACAGGCTATAGCAATCAGCCCCAGCATTTT.

The genes are TRBV7-2 and TRBJ1-5; perhaps TRBD1 as D (6 bases). The CDR3 runs to 12 residues. CDR1 and CDR2 (germline): SGHTA, FQGNSA. With 5 bases removed from V and 13 bases from J, the gap between germline ends came to 15 bases. Here the CDR3 reads CASSHRGREQHF. For the CDR3, the DNA is TGTGCCAGCAGCCATAGGGGGAGGGAACAGCATTTT.

The V and J genes are TRBV27 and TRBJ2-2; perhaps TRBD1 as D (5 bases). Trimming removed 6 bases from V and 7 bases from J, with 12 bases in between. This CDR3 comprises 13 residues. Germline CDR1 MNHEY, CDR2 SMNVEV (reference sequence). The CDR3 spells CASSPNRGGELFF. CDR3 in DNA: TGTGCCAGCAGCCCTAATAGGGGCGGGGAGCTGTTTTTT.

This chain links TRBV4-1 with TRBJ1-5; no clear D gene. The V and J ends lost 1 base and 3 bases respectively, with 16 bases between them. This CDR3 contains 17 residues. Germline CDR1 MGHRA, CDR2 YSYEKL. In nucleotides, the CDR3 is TGCGCCAGCAGCCAAGGTATAGCCCGTACATACAATCAGCCCCAGCATTTT. It yields the protein CASSQGIARTYNQPQHF.

This sequence joins TRBV25-1 and TRBJ1-1; no reliable D call. The CDR3 is made up of 12 amino acids. V was clipped by 10 bases and J by 1 base, with 10 bases between them. CDR1 and CDR2 from the germline V gene are MGHDK and SYGVNS. CDR3 region: CATGVGNTEAFF. The DNA for the CDR3 is TGTGCCACCGGGGTCGGGAACACTGAAGCTTTCTTT.

This rearrangement joins TRBV4-2 to TRBJ1-3; D not resolved. Trimming removed 0 bases from V and 0 bases from J, with 9 bases in between. From germline, CDR1 is LGHNA and CDR2 YNFKEQ. This CDR3 spans 16 amino acids. The CDR3 sequence: CASSQDRRGSGNTIYF. The CDR3 DNA reads as TGTGCCAGCAGCCAAGATCGACGGGGCTCTGGAAACACCATATATTTT.

The chain combines TRBV30 with TRBJ1-5, with TRBD1 matching over 7 bases. Losses at the gene ends were 3 bases for V and 3 bases for J; bases not matched to a gene: 11. Germline assignment: CDR1 GTSNPN and CDR2 SVGIG (reference sequence). The CDR3 consists of 16 residues. The CDR3 DNA reads TGTGCCTGGAGCGGGATGGGACAGAACCTCAATCAGCCCCAGCATTTT. Protein: CAWSGMGQNLNQPQHF.

The chain joins TRBV6-5 to TRBJ1-6, with D perhaps TRBD1 (6 bases). There are 14 residues in the CDR3. Per the germline V gene, CDR1 is MNHEY and CDR2 is SVGAGI. Trimming cost V 6 bases and J 10 bases, with 16 bases left between them. CDR3 residues: CASRGTTIRSPLHF. DNA of the CDR3: TGTGCCAGCAGGGGGACAACAATTCGATCACCCCTCCACTTT.

The rearrangement joins TRBV29-1 to TRBJ1-2; D remains unclear. This CDR3 spans 16 amino acids. Germline V gene lookup returns CDR1 SQVTM and CDR2 ANQGSEA. V was shortened by 1 base and J by 0 bases, with 15 bases between the two germline ends. CDR3 sequence: CSVEGPPAGANYGYTF. CDR3 bases: TGCAGCGTTGAAGGCCCCCCTGCGGGAGCTAACTATGGCTACACCTTC.

V and J are TRBV5-1 and TRBJ2-5; 8 bases agree with TRBD1. Per the germline V gene, CDR1 is SGHRS and CDR2 is YFSETQ. This CDR3 spans 16 amino acids. V shed 0 bases, J shed 3 bases, and the junction held 7 bases outside the gene matches. CDR3 sequence (DNA): TGCGCCAGCAGCTTGGGCTCTACAGGGGGAGAAGAGACCCAGTACTTC. Translated: CASSLGSTGGEETQYF.

The V call is TRBV3-1 (or the pseudogene TRBV3-2), the J call TRBJ2-5, with 8 positions matching TRBD2. Germline V gene lookup returns CDR1 LGHDT and CDR2 YNNKEL (reference sequence). V trimming: 1 base; J trimming: 4 bases; junction bases outside the gene matches: 11. This CDR3 is built from 17 residues. The CDR3 nucleotides read TGTGCCAGCAGCCAAGCTAGTGTGGGGCGGGGGGTAGAGACCCAGTACTTC. Translating it yields CASSQASVGRGVETQYF.

The V gene is TRBV6-5, the J gene TRBJ1-5; 9 bases align to TRBD1. With V trimmed by 0 bases and J by 6 bases, 3 bases remained unmatched. Germline V gene lookup returns CDR1 MNHEY and CDR2 SVGAGI. This CDR3 region has 15 residues. The CDR3 nucleotides are TGTGCCAGCAGTTACTCGGGGACAGGGTCTCAGCCCCAGCATTTT. It yields the protein CASSYSGTGSQPQHF.